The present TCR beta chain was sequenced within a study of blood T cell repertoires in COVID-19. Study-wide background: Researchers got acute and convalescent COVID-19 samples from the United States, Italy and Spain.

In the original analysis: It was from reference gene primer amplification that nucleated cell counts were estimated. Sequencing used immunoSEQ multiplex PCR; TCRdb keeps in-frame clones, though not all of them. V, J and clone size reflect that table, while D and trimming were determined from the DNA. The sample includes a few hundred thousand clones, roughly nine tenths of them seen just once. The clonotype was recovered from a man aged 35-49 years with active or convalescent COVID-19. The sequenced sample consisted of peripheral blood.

CDR3 in DNA: TGTGCCAGCAGTTCGAGTCTCCACCTGTATGGCACAGATACGCAGTATTTT. Residues: CASSSSLHLYGTDTQYF. The genes are TRBV28 and TRBJ2-3; no definite D call. The germline V gene has CDR1 MDHEN and CDR2 SYDVKM. V was clipped by 4 bases and J by 1 base, with 18 bases between them. CDR3 length equals 17 residues.